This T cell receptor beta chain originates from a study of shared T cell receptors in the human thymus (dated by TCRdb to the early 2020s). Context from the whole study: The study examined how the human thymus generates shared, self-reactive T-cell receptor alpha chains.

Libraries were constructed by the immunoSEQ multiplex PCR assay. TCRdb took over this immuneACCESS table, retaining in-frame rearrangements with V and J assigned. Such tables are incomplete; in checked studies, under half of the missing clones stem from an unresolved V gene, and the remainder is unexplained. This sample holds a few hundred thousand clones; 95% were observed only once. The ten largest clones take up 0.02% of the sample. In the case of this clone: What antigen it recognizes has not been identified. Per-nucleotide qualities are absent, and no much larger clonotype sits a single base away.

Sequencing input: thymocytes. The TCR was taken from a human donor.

The sequence in DNA is TGTGCCAGCAGTGATTCCCCTAGCGGAAGTATACACAATGAGCAGTTCTTC. It translates to CASSDSPSGSIHNEQFF. The receptor chain draws on TRBV2 and TRBJ2-1; the junction holds 7 bases that match TRBD2. The germline V and J ends show losses of 3 bases and 5 bases respectively, and no gene match explains 13 bases of the junction. The CDR3, cysteine through phenylalanine, is 17 amino acids long. Only the CDR3 DNA is retained, 51 bases long and in frame from the first base. Taken from the germline V gene, the CDR1 and CDR2 loops are SNHLY and FYNNEI. Supplemented by the reference TRBV2 and TRBJ2-1 proteins around the CDR3, the complete variable domain is EPEVTQTPSHQVTQMGQEVILRCVPISNHLYFYWYRQILGQKVEFLVSFYNNEISEKSEIFDDQFSVERPDGSNFTLKIRSTKLEDSAMYFCASSDSPSGSIHNEQFFGPGTRLTVL.